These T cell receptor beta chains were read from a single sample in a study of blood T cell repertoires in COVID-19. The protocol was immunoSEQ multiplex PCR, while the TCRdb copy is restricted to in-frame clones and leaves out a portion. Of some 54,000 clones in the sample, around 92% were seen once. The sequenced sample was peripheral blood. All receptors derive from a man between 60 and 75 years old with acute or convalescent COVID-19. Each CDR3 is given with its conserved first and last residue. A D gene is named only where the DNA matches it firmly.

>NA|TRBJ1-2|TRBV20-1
CSPSGDYGYTF
TGCAGCCCTTCGGGAGACTATGGCTACACCTTC
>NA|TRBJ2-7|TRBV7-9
CASSPPGIYEQYF
TGTGCCAGCAGCCCCCCCGGGATATACGAGCAGTACTTC
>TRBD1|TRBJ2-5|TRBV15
CATSRDWGQQETQYF
TGTGCCACCAGCAGGGACTGGGGACAGCAAGAGACCCAGTACTTC
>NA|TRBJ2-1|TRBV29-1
CSVSPGTYNEQFF
TGCAGCGTTTCACCGGGTACCTACAATGAGCAGTTCTTC
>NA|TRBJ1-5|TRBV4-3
CASSQEADQPQHF
TGCGCCAGCAGCCAAGAGGCTGATCAGCCCCAGCATTTT
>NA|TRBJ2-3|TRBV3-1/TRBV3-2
CAFDWGADSCTDTQYF
TGTGCCTTCGACTGGGGAGCGGACTCTTGCACAGATACGCAGTATTTT
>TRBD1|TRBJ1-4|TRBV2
CASRAGTGVEKLFF
TGTGCCAGCAGGGCCGGGACAGGGGTTGAAAAACTGTTTTTT
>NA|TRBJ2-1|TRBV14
CASSQAGSYNEQFF
TGTGCCAGCAGCCAAGCGGGCTCCTACAATGAGCAGTTCTTC
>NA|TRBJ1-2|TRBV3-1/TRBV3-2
CASSQEPGRGGYTF
TGTGCCAGCAGCCAAGAACCAGGGAGGGGTGGCTACACCTTC
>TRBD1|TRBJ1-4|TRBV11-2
CASSFGTGIDEKLFF
TGTGCCAGCAGCTTCGGGACAGGGATAGATGAAAAACTGTTTTTT
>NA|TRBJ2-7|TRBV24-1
CATSGGGYEQYF
TGTGCCACCAGTGGAGGGGGTTACGAGCAGTACTTC
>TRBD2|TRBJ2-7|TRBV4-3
CASSPRLATPLEQYF
TGCGCCAGCAGCCCCAGACTAGCTACACCCCTCGAGCAGTACTTC
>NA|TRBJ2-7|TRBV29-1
CSVEGSTIGNEQYF
TGCAGCGTTGAGGGGTCGACTATAGGCAACGAGCAGTACTTC
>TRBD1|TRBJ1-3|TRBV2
CASREDRVDGNTIYF
TGTGCCAGCAGGGAGGACAGGGTGGACGGAAACACCATATATTTT
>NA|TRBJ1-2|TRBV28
CATLLGADFNYGYTF
TGTGCCACCCTATTAGGGGCCGACTTCAACTATGGCTACACCTTC
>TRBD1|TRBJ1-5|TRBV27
CASSSTGGIGNNQPQHF
TGTGCCAGCAGTTCCACAGGGGGGATAGGTAACAATCAGCCCCAGCATTTT
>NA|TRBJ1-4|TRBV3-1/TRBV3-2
CASSPRTQRRYEKLFF
TGTGCCAGCAGCCCCCGGACCCAGCGGAGATATGAAAAACTGTTTTTT
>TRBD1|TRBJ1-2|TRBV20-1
CSASTGQGEFGYTF
TGCAGTGCTAGTACAGGACAGGGGGAGTTTGGCTACACCTTC
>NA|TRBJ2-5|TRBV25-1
CASSGGRGKGETQYF
TGTGCCAGCAGCGGGGGCAGGGGGAAGGGGGAGACCCAGTACTTC
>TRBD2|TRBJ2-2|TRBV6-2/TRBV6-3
CASSPMSGRRNTGELFF
TGTGCCAGCAGCCCCATGAGCGGGAGGCGGAACACCGGGGAGCTGTTTTTT